The 8 T cell receptor beta chains listed next were all sequenced from one sample in a study of shared clonotypes between healthy human individuals. Repertoires were generated with immunoSEQ multiplex PCR, while TCRdb's copy carries only in-frame clones and drops some. This table holds 2,100,000 or so clones, almost 96% found once. Specimen: naive CD4+ T cells sorted from blood. Subset denoted: CD45RA+ positively selected. The receptors stem from a man between 18 and 29 years old in good health.

This clone was recorded only once. Different DNA sequences within this sample yield the same CDR3. The rearrangement uses TRBV5-1 and TRBJ2-5, with D unclear. In germline, CDR1 is SGHRS, CDR2 YFSETQ. Deletions cut 3 bases from V and 5 bases from J, with 8 bases between. The CDR3 has 12 amino acids. The chain's CDR3 is CASSSGQETQYF. The DNA of the CDR3 is TGCGCCAGCAGCTCGGGCCAGGAGACCCAGTACTTC.

The CDR3, as DNA: TGTGCCAGCAGTATAATAGGGTTTGACTATGGCTACACCTTC. Protein product: CASSIIGFDYGYTF. The J gene is TRBJ1-2, the V gene TRBV2; D is uncertain. The CDR3 contains 14 residues. The germline V gene has CDR1 SNHLY and CDR2 FYNNEI. Trimming removed 5 bases from V and 3 bases from J, with 13 bases in between.

The V and J genes are TRBV5-1 and TRBJ2-3; perhaps TRBD1 as D (5 bases). V was pared by 1 base and J by 3 bases, with 12 bases between. Germline CDR1 and CDR2: SGHRS and YFSETQ. This CDR3 is built from 15 residues. In nucleotides, the CDR3 is TGCGCCAGCAGCTTGATGGACATCGGGACAGATACGCAGTATTTT. It yields the protein CASSLMDIGTDTQYF.

The J gene is TRBJ1-2, the V gene TRBV2, with D hard to call. V lost 5 bases to trimming and J lost 0 bases, with 10 bases between them. This CDR3 comprises 14 residues. Germline V CDR1 and CDR2: SNHLY, FYNNEI. In nucleotides, the CDR3 is TGTGCCAGCAGTCCTAACAAGGCTAACTATGGCTACACCTTC. The encoded protein is CASSPNKANYGYTF. Together with reference TRBV2 and TRBJ1-2, the CDR3 gives the full variable domain: EPEVTQTPSHQVTQMGQEVILRCVPISNHLYFYWYRQILGQKVEFLVSFYNNEISEKSEIFDDQFSVERPDGSNFTLKIRSTKLEDSAMYFCASSPNKANYGYTFGSGTRLTVV.

The V call is TRBV5-4, the J call TRBJ2-5; no reliable D call. This CDR3 has 15 residues. Trimming removed 0 bases from V and 7 bases from J, with 16 bases in between. The V gene's germline CDR1 is SGHNT and CDR2 YYREEE (reference sequence). As DNA, the CDR3 is TGTGCCAGCAGCTTGGTTGCCACGACCGGCGGGACCCAGTACTTC. Translating it yields CASSLVATTGGTQYF.

The chain employs TRBV2 and TRBJ2-5; 8 bases match TRBD1. The germline V gene encodes CDR1 SNHLY and CDR2 FYNNEI. With V trimmed by 6 bases and J by 4 bases, 10 bases remained unmatched. CDR3 length: 15 residues. The CDR3 loop is CASSVQQGERETQYF. The CDR3 coding sequence is TGTGCCAGCAGCGTCCAACAGGGGGAAAGAGAGACCCAGTACTTC.

This chain uses TRBV5-1 with TRBJ2-1, with 9 bases that match TRBD1. Germline V gives CDR1 SGHRS, CDR2 YFSETQ. The CDR3 runs to 16 residues. The ends lost 4 bases at V and 8 bases at J; junction bases unmatched: 13. The chain's CDR3 is CASSPRWDRAGDEQFF. In nucleotides, the CDR3 is TGCGCCAGCAGCCCACGATGGGACAGGGCTGGGGATGAGCAGTTCTTC.

This chain joins TRBV4-2 and TRBJ1-4; maybe TRBD1 (5 bases). This CDR3 comprises 16 residues. Trimming pared 4 bases from V and 6 bases from J, leaving 18 bases between. CDR1 LGHNA and CDR2 YNFKEQ come from the germline V gene. The CDR3 DNA reads TGTGCCAGCAGCCTGCTCCCGGGACTGCAGGATGAAAAACTGTTTTTT. As protein: CASSLLPGLQDEKLFF.